This paragraph covers one T cell receptor (beta chain) sequence. Antigen unknown. Sequencing used immunoSEQ multiplex PCR; TCRdb keeps in-frame clones, though not all of them. The sample lists some 90,000 clones, approximately 92% seen once, with approximately 0.3% in the top ten. This CDR3 has 16 amino acids. The V gene end was trimmed by 3 bases and the J gene end by 2 bases; junction bases not matched to a gene: 7. Germline CDR1 is ENHRY and CDR2 is SYGVKD. This sample stems from a study of graft-versus-host responses after intestinal transplantation. Study results and caveats: Circulating GvH clones peaking coincided with falling HvG clones soon after transplant.

This chain links TRBV10-3 with TRBJ1-3, with TRBD1 matching over 7 bases. The material was unstimulated CD4+ T cells sorted from spleen or lymph node cells, obtained before intestinal transplant. The source of this sequence is a human donor who received an intestinal transplant. DNA of the CDR3: TGTGCCATCAGTGAACGTGGGGGACAGCCTGGAAACACCATATATTTT. This translates into CAISERGGQPGNTIYF.